These T cell receptor beta chains were read from a single sample in a study of T cell changes during pregnancy in multiple sclerosis. Profiled with immunoSEQ multiplex PCR; TCRdb holds only in-frame clones, not every one. The sample lists tens of thousands of clones; roughly 90% were seen once. Sequenced here: CD4+ T cells from peripheral blood mononuclear cells, sampled in the first trimester of pregnancy. The receptor source for this set is a female donor in good health, enrolled as a control in a pregnancy study. Each CDR3 is given with its conserved first and last residue. The order of the fields is clone size, V gene, D gene, J gene, CDR3 DNA, CDR3 protein. A D gene is named only where the DNA matches it firmly. Clone size is stated in some rows and not others, as once, few, many or a class when expanded.

>.|TRBV10-2|.|TRBJ1-2
TGCGCCAGTAGCCTTTCCGGGACGGGAGACTATGGCTACACCTTC
CASSLSGTGDYGYTF
>.|TRBV2|TRBD1|TRBJ1-6
TGTGCCAGCAGTCTAAAGACAGGGGGAGGATCACCCCTCCACTTT
CASSLKTGGGSPLHF
>.|TRBV11-3|.|TRBJ2-1
TGTGCCAGCAGCTTAGGGAGGGCCAGGGATGAGCAGTTCTTC
CASSLGRARDEQFF
>.|TRBV28|TRBD1|TRBJ1-3
TGTGCCAGCAGTCCAAGTACAGGGGGCGTTTCATACACCATATATTTT
CASSPSTGGVSYTIYF
>.|TRBV5-6|TRBD1|TRBJ2-4
TGTGCCAGTACCGGGACAGGGCTACCACTAGCCAAAAACATTCAGTACTTC
CASTGTGLPLAKNIQYF
>few|TRBV6-6|TRBD2|TRBJ2-7
TGTGCCAGCAAGCTAGGACTAGCGGGAGGGGGCGAGCAGTACTTC
CASKLGLAGGGEQYF
>.|TRBV9|.|TRBJ1-1
TGTGCCAGCAGCCCCTGGGTAGGGGGGGACACTGAAGCTTTCTTT
CASSPWVGGDTEAFF
>.|TRBV11-2|.|TRBJ2-3
TGTGCCAGCAGCTCCTCTATTAACAGTGGCGATACGCAGTATTTT
CASSSSINSGDTQYF
>.|TRBV27|TRBD1|TRBJ2-7
TGTGCCAGCAGTCTATCTCGGACAGGGTTAGGTTACGAGCAGTACTTC
CASSLSRTGLGYEQYF
>medium-sized|TRBV5-8|.|TRBJ1-1
TGTGCCAGCAGCTTGCTCCTGGGGGGGAAACACACTGAAGCTTTCTTT
CASSLLLGGKHTEAFF
>.|TRBV11-2|TRBD2|TRBJ2-7
TGTGCCAGCAGCTTAAACAGGATACCGACTAGCGGCTCCTACGAGCAGTACTTC
CASSLNRIPTSGSYEQYF
>.|TRBV6-5|TRBD1|TRBJ1-2
TGTGCCAGCAGAGCCGGGACAGCTACCTATGGCTACACCTTC
CASRAGTATYGYTF
>.|TRBV28|.|TRBJ2-7
TGTGCAGCCCCGGGGCGGGAAAACTACGAGCAGTACTTC
CAAPGRENYEQYF
>.|TRBV4-1|.|TRBJ2-7
TGCGCCAGCAGCCTTGGAGGCGGGGTATACGAGCAGTACTTC
CASSLGGGVYEQYF
>.|TRBV30|.|TRBJ2-7
TGTGCCTGGAGTGTACTAGGACCTACCCGTTCCTACGAGCAGTACTTC
CAWSVLGPTRSYEQYF
>.|TRBV10-3|.|TRBJ1-6
TGTGCCATCAGTGAGGGGGAGGGTGACAATTCACCCCTCCACTTT
CAISEGEGDNSPLHF
>.|TRBV9|TRBD2|TRBJ2-3
TGTGCCAGCAGCCCCCCATTAGGACTAGCGGGACCAGATACGCAGTATTTT
CASSPPLGLAGPDTQYF
>.|TRBV11-2|.|TRBJ2-1
TGTGCCAGCAGCCGCTTACAGGGTTCCTACAATGAGCAGTTCTTC
CASSRLQGSYNEQFF
>.|TRBV4-2|TRBD2|TRBJ2-1
TGTGCCAGCAGCCAAGTTGGCGGGGGGGAGGTCTATGAGCAGTTCTTC
CASSQVGGGEVYEQFF
>once|TRBV19|.|TRBJ1-3
TGTGCCAGTAGTATAATTCAGGGAATTGGTGCGGGAAACACCATATATTTT
CASSIIQGIGAGNTIYF
>.|TRBV6-1|.|TRBJ1-6
TGTGCCAGCAGTGACGACAGGACCCTCTATAATTCACCCCTCCACTTT
CASSDDRTLYNSPLHF
>once|TRBV2|.|TRBJ2-3
TGTGCCAGCAGTGATGATGCGCCAGATACGCAGTATTTT
CASSDDAPDTQYF
>.|TRBV7-2|.|TRBJ2-5
TGTGCCAGCAGCTTCGGCCGGGAGTCCGAGTACTTC
CASSFGRESEYF
>.|TRBV21-1|.|TRBJ2-7
TGTGCCAGCCTTCCGGGACTAGCGTGGAGGAGCTCCTACGAGCAGTACTTC
CASLPGLAWRSSYEQYF
>.|TRBV12-5|TRBD1|TRBJ2-5
TGTGCTAGTGGCCTGACAGGGGGCCAAGAGACCCAGTACTTC
CASGLTGGQETQYF
>.|TRBV7-2|.|TRBJ2-3
TGTGCCAGCAGCCTAGGGGGGGGAGGGCAGTATTTT
CASSLGGGGQYF
>.|TRBV29-1|.|TRBJ2-1
TGCAGCGGAAAACTAGCCAATGAGCAGTTCTTC
CSGKLANEQFF
>.|TRBV5-1|.|TRBJ2-3
TGCGCCAGCAGCTTGGCGGGGGTCCACACAGATACGCAGTATTTT
CASSLAGVHTDTQYF
>.|TRBV7-8|TRBD1|TRBJ2-7
TGTGCCAGCAGCCTAGGGGGACAGCCCCACGAGCAGTACTTC
CASSLGGQPHEQYF
>.|TRBV14|TRBD1|TRBJ2-7
TGTGCCAGCAGCCAAGGACAGGGGCAGTACTTC
CASSQGQGQYF
>.|TRBV6-4|TRBD1|TRBJ1-5
TGTGCCAGCAGCCCTGGGACAGGAGATAGCAATCAGCCCCAGCATTTT
CASSPGTGDSNQPQHF
>.|TRBV25-1|TRBD1|TRBJ1-2
TGTGCCAGCAGTGAGCTCACAGGGGGCGAAGCCGAAGGCTACACCTTC
CASSELTGGEAEGYTF
>.|TRBV4-2|.|TRBJ2-1
TGTGCCAGCAGCGGGCTAGCCGTAAACAATGAGCAGTTCTTC
CASSGLAVNNEQFF
>.|TRBV19|TRBD1|TRBJ2-5
TGTGCCAGCTCTGACTTCCGGGGACAGGGAAGAGAGACCCAGTACTTC
CASSDFRGQGRETQYF
>.|TRBV29-1|TRBD1|TRBJ1-2
TGCAGCGCCAGGGACAGGGGGAACTATGGCTACACCTTC
CSARDRGNYGYTF
>.|TRBV9|TRBD2|TRBJ2-5
TGTGCCAGCAGCGTACTTGGACTAGCGGGAGAAGAGACCCAGTACTTC
CASSVLGLAGEETQYF
>.|TRBV5-4|.|TRBJ2-4
TGTGCCAGCAGCTTCCTCTCCGGGACAAAAAACATTCAGTACTTC
CASSFLSGTKNIQYF
>.|TRBV29-1|.|TRBJ1-5
TGCAGCGTTGGGGGGGGGAATCAGCCCCAGCATTTT
CSVGGGNQPQHF
>once|TRBV10-2|TRBD2|TRBJ2-1
TGCGCCACCCTTAGCGGGAGGGCCAAGAATGAGCAGTTCTTC
CATLSGRAKNEQFF
>.|TRBV7-3|.|TRBJ1-2
TGTGCCAGCAGCCCCCTGGCGGGGGGGGACGGCTACACCTTC
CASSPLAGGDGYTF
>.|TRBV5-6|TRBD2|TRBJ2-1
TGTGCCAGCAGCTTGGTGGGGACTAGTTCAAATGAGCAGTTCTTC
CASSLVGTSSNEQFF
>.|TRBV5-6|.|TRBJ1-2
TGTGCCAGCAGCTTGGACAGGAGGGAAGGTGGCTACACCTTC
CASSLDRREGGYTF
>once|TRBV9|TRBD2|TRBJ2-2
TGTGCCAGCAGCCCGCGGGTAGCGGGGGATTCGCTGTTTTTT
CASSPRVAGDSLFF
>.|TRBV6-5|TRBD1|TRBJ1-2
TGTGCCAGCGGTTCCGGGACAGGGTCATACTTC
CASGSGTGSYF
>.|TRBV11-3|TRBD1|TRBJ2-7
TGTGCCAGCAGCTTACACGGACAGGGTCGCAACGAGCAGTACTTC
CASSLHGQGRNEQYF